This TCR beta chain was identified in a study of type 1 and type 2 diabetes patients. Study-wide context: CD4+ or CD8+ T cells were positively selected from PBMCs with microbeads.

Trimming cost V 3 bases and J 6 bases, with 13 bases left between them. The CDR3 consists of 14 residues. Germline V gene sequence: CDR1 MRHNA, CDR2 SNTAGT. Amplification started from genomic DNA. Amplification of the beta chain CDR3 used 30 forward and 13 reverse multiplex primers. Using its own MiXCR run on the multiplex PCR reads, TCRdb lists one record per CDR3 protein. Among 250,000 or so distinct CDR3 sequences listed, approximately 50% were seen once. Each diabetic donor fulfilled classification criteria for either type 1 or type 2. The clonotype comes from a man between 18 and 35 years old with type 2 diabetes. The chain employs TRBV6-4 and TRBJ2-3; D is undetermined. Sequencing input: peripheral blood mononuclear cells (PBMCs). The CDR3 region is CASSELHSSDTQYF. The CDR3 DNA reads as TGTGCCAGCAGTGAACTACACAGCTCGGATACGCAGTATTTT.